The present entry profiles one T cell receptor (beta chain) with its context. Its specific antigen is unknown. The junction differs from germline at one of its ends, possibly a read error. This entry comes from a study of T-cell memory formation after mild COVID-19 (dated by TCRdb to about 2021). Study-wide context: TCR sequence clusters from the two donors were found to be largely donor specific. T-cell clones expanding and contracting after mild COVID-19 in two donors were tracked by longitudinal TCRalpha and TCRbeta repertoire sequencing. The cohort comprised two young, previously healthy adult volunteers, one female and one male. Study-wide conclusions, independent of this receptor: SARS-CoV-2 specificity was not confirmed for the second-wave clones peaking on day 37. Contracting CD4+ clones turned up mainly in the CM and EM memory subsets, whereas EMRA was where CD8+ clones were enriched. The study included only a couple of mild cases, and larger cohorts that include severe cases with pre-infection samples were judged to be necessary. Balanced CD4/CD8 phenotypes were observed for clones contracting from day 15 to 85, whereas a bias towards CD4+ was observed for a second wave of clones expanding from day 15 to 37. Some responding clones were found in pre-infection memory, which suggests that pre-existing cross-reactive memory T cells took part in the SARS-CoV-2 response.

The CDR1 and CDR2 encoded by the germline V gene are SGHAT and FQNNGV. The CDR3 holds 14 amino acids from the cysteine to the phenylalanine. Only the CDR3 DNA is retained, 42 bases long and in frame from the first base. TCRdb names Illumina NovaSeq 6000 as the instrument used. Using 5'RACE with constant-segment primers, TCRalpha and TCRbeta cDNA libraries were constructed, with sample barcodes and unique molecular identifiers added in the process. RNA was extracted from every sample with Trizol reagent. Libraries were amplified in two PCR steps, with a second sample barcode and Illumina TruSeq adapters added in the second step. Sequencing of the libraries was done on an Illumina NovaSeq, producing 2 x 150 bp paired-end reads. In the paper's pipeline: With migec v1.2.7, reads were demultiplexed and then collapsed into UMI-guided consensus sequences. With mixcr v2.1.11, UMI consensuses were aligned to TRA and TRB V and J templates and assembled into clonotypes. Expanded or contracted clonotypes were those called significant by both edgeR and NoisET, with noise models trained on biological replicates. edgeR calls used a false discovery rate-adjusted p below 0.01 and a log2 fold-change threshold of 1. As an exploratory analysis of dynamics, PCA with hierarchical clustering was applied to max-normalized trajectories of the 1000 most abundant clonotypes. Separately sequenced CD4+ and CD8+ repertoires were used to assign the CD4 or CD8 phenotype of responding clones. Through fastp at Q25 and MiXCR, TCRdb rebuilt clones from the public reads, retaining in-frame beta chains. All rows with the same CDR3 protein become a single entry with the most common DNA and genes. It is TCRdb's table, rather than the study itself, that gives the V and J calls and clone size. Within this sample are hundreds of thousands of distinct CDR3 sequences, with around 21% of them counted one time only. Roughly an eighth of the sample comes from the top ten.

Ficoll-Paque density gradient centrifugation was the method used to isolate PBMCs. This chain joins TRBV11-2 to TRBJ1-2, with 9 bases aligning to TRBD1. The specimen was PBMCs or a T cell subset sorted from them (not recorded which). The receptor was isolated from an adult woman who had mild COVID-19 (a few samples of this study predate the infection). The sample titles of this study are shuffled in the database, so cell type and time point are left out; the donor was told from shared clones. In nucleotide form, the sequence is TGTGCCAGCAGCCTAGACAGGGGGGCTTATGGCTACACCTTC. The encoded protein is CASSLDRGAYGYTF.